Listed below are T cell receptor beta chains from one sample, sequenced in a study of shared clonotypes between healthy human individuals. This table comes from immunoSEQ multiplex PCR, and its TCRdb copy is limited to in-frame clones, with some not included. The sample records 550,000 to 700,000 clones, around three quarters being singletons. Sequences were obtained from memory CD4+ T cells sorted from blood. The receptor source for this set is a woman aged 25 to 39 in good health. The CDR3 runs from the conserved cysteine through the conserved F or W. The order of the fields is clone size, D gene, J gene, V gene, CDR3 protein, CDR3 DNA. The D gene is left open where the match is weak. Expanded clones are given a class, and other clones once, few, many or no size at all.

few	TRBD2	TRBJ2-3	TRBV5-1	CARPIEPIAGGYTDTQYF	TGCGCCAGACCGATCGAACCCATAGCGGGAGGATACACAGATACGCAGTATTTT
NA	NA	TRBJ1-2	TRBV14	CASSQTVYYGYTF	TGTGCCAGCAGCCAAACAGTCTACTATGGCTACACCTTC
NA	NA	TRBJ2-3	TRBV9	CASSVSGQGGTDTQYF	TGTGCCAGCAGCGTCAGCGGGCAGGGTGGTACAGATACGCAGTATTTT
NA	NA	TRBJ2-5	TRBV6-1	CASSSWGAGQETQYF	TGTGCCAGCAGTTCGTGGGGGGCAGGCCAAGAGACCCAGTACTTC
few	TRBD2	TRBJ2-4	TRBV5-1	CASSLEAGGDDIQYF	TGCGCCAGCAGCTTGGAAGCGGGAGGGGATGACATTCAGTACTTC
NA	NA	TRBJ2-2	TRBV19	CASSIRASSRDTGELFF	TGTGCCAGTAGTATTCGGGCGTCCAGTCGTGACACCGGGGAGCTGTTTTTT
NA	NA	TRBJ2-7	TRBV25-1	CASSESGHYHYEQYF	TGTGCCAGCAGTGAAAGCGGACACTACCACTACGAGCAGTACTTC
NA	TRBD2	TRBJ2-1	TRBV5-1	CASNQGALAGVYNEQFF	TGCGCCAGCAACCAAGGCGCACTAGCGGGGGTATACAATGAGCAGTTCTTC
NA	TRBD1	TRBJ1-1	TRBV5-1	CASSWTGGLNTEAFF	TGCGCCAGCAGCTGGACAGGGGGACTGAACACTGAAGCTTTCTTT
few	TRBD1	TRBJ2-7	TRBV30	CAIRTGVSYEQYF	TGTGCCATTAGGACAGGAGTCTCCTACGAGCAGTACTTC
many	NA	TRBJ1-1	TRBV14	CASSQGPWGATEAFF	TGTGCCAGCAGCCAGGGGCCGTGGGGGGCCACTGAAGCTTTCTTT
NA	TRBD2	TRBJ2-2	TRBV4-1	CASSQKSPAQTSGGTGELFF	TGCGCCAGCAGCCAAAAGAGTCCCGCGCAAACTAGCGGGGGAACCGGGGAGCTGTTTTTT
once	NA	TRBJ2-7	TRBV28	CASSFGSRAVAYEQYF	TGTGCCAGCAGTTTCGGTTCCAGAGCGGTAGCCTACGAGCAGTACTTC
NA	NA	TRBJ2-7	TRBV7-9	CASSFGQTAYDSYEQYF	TGTGCCAGCAGCTTTGGACAGACGGCTTATGATTCCTACGAGCAGTACTTC
NA	TRBD2	TRBJ2-3	TRBV2	CASSRLAGATDTQYF	TGTGCCAGCAGCCGTCTAGCGGGAGCCACAGATACGCAGTATTTT
NA	NA	TRBJ2-1	TRBV11-2	CASSLKEAGYNEQFF	TGTGCCAGCAGCTTAAAGGAGGCGGGATACAATGAGCAGTTCTTC
NA	NA	TRBJ2-1	TRBV5-1	CASSLGGITNEQFF	TGCGCCAGCAGCTTGGGAGGGATAACTAATGAGCAGTTCTTC
once	NA	TRBJ2-3	TRBV5-1	CASSPPGDYSTDTQYF	TGCGCCAGCAGCCCGCCGGGGGATTATAGCACAGATACGCAGTATTTT
NA	NA	TRBJ2-5	TRBV5-1	CASSLTSTQETQYF	TGCGCCAGCAGCTTGACTAGCACCCAAGAGACCCAGTACTTC
few	NA	TRBJ2-7	TRBV23-1	CASSQSSAQQYF	TGCGCCAGCAGTCAATCGTCAGCTCAGCAGTACTTC
NA	NA	TRBJ1-2	TRBV9	CASSPSRANYGYTF	TGTGCCAGCAGCCCCAGCCGGGCTAACTATGGCTACACCTTC
NA	NA	TRBJ2-7	TRBV27	CASSLRSPGLGFYEQYF	TGTGCCAGCAGTTTACGGTCACCGGGACTGGGATTCTACGAGCAGTACTTC
few	NA	TRBJ2-7	TRBV5-1	CASSWTADPYEQYF	TGCGCCAGCAGCTGGACAGCAGACCCCTACGAGCAGTACTTC
few	NA	TRBJ1-2	TRBV11-2	CASSQARWAYGYTF	TGTGCCAGCAGCCAAGCCAGGTGGGCCTATGGCTACACCTTC
NA	TRBD2	TRBJ2-7	TRBV7-6	CASSLGASGATYEQYF	TGTGCCAGCAGCTTAGGGGCTAGCGGAGCCACCTACGAGCAGTACTTC
once	TRBD1	TRBJ2-2	TRBV7-7	CASGLTGAGELFF	TGTGCCAGCGGCTTGACAGGGGCCGGGGAGCTGTTTTTT
once	TRBD2	TRBJ2-1	TRBV18	CASSGTSSTNEQFF	TGTGCCAGCTCCGGGACTAGCTCCACCAATGAGCAGTTCTTC
NA	NA	TRBJ1-1	TRBV7-9	CASSPTKPWGAFF	TGTGCCAGCAGCCCTACCAAACCCTGGGGAGCTTTCTTT
NA	TRBD1	TRBJ1-1	TRBV27	CASIDRVNTEAFF	TGTGCCAGCATAGACAGGGTGAACACTGAAGCTTTCTTT
NA	NA	TRBJ2-7	TRBV5-4	CASSWVSGGEQYF	TGTGCCAGCAGCTGGGTGTCCGGGGGCGAGCAGTACTTC
once	NA	TRBJ2-7	TRBV28	CASSLKLPFTYEQYF	TGTGCCAGCAGTTTGAAACTGCCCTTCACCTACGAGCAGTACTTC
NA	TRBD2	TRBJ2-3	TRBV6-9	CASTTSAHTDTQYF	TGTGCCAGCACAACTAGCGCACACACAGATACGCAGTATTTT
NA	TRBD1	TRBJ1-5	TRBV7-8	CASSSGTGGRQPQHF	TGTGCCAGCAGCTCCGGGACAGGGGGCCGTCAGCCCCAGCATTTT
NA	NA	TRBJ1-3	TRBV4-1	CASSQVPLPSSGNTIYF	TGCGCCAGCAGCCAAGTTCCGCTGCCGAGCTCTGGAAACACCATATATTTT
many	TRBD1	TRBJ1-5	TRBV6-1	CASSVQVTGGQPQHF	TGTGCCAGCAGTGTTCAAGTAACAGGGGGTCAGCCCCAGCATTTT
NA	NA	TRBJ2-1	TRBV23-1	CASSQSGINEQFF	TGCGCCAGCAGTCAATCGGGGATCAATGAGCAGTTCTTC
NA	TRBD1	TRBJ1-3	TRBV29-1	CSGTGSGNTIYF	TGCAGCGGGACAGGCTCTGGAAACACCATATATTTT
NA	NA	TRBJ2-1	TRBV5-5	CASSLAGGIRNEQFF	TGTGCCAGCAGCTTGGCTGGCGGGATCCGGAATGAGCAGTTCTTC
NA	NA	TRBJ1-5	TRBV27	CASSSGGATNQPQHF	TGTGCCAGCAGTTCCGGGGGCGCCACCAATCAGCCCCAGCATTTT
once	NA	TRBJ1-5	TRBV6-6	CASSWGGGGQPQHF	TGTGCCAGCAGTTGGGGGGGTGGTGGGCAGCCCCAGCATTTT